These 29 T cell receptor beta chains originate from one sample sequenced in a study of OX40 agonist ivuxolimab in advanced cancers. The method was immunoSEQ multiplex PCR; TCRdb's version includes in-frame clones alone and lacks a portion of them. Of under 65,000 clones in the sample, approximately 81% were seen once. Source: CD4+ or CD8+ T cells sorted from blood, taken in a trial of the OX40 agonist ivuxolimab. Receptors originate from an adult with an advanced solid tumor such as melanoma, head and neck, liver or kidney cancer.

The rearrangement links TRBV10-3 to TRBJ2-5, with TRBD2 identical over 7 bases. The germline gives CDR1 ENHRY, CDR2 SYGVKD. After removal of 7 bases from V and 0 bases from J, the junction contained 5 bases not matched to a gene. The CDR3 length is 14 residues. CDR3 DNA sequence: TGTGCCATCATGGCTAGCGGCGACCAAGAGACCCAGTACTTC. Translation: CAIMASGDQETQYF.

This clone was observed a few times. The CDR3 loop reads CASSGPYTEAFF. CDR3 nucleotides: TGTGCCAGCAGCGGGCCGTACACTGAAGCTTTCTTT. The genes are TRBV2 and TRBJ1-1; D unresolved. The ends were cut back, 6 bases at V and 3 bases at J, with 8 bases in the middle. Germline V gene lookup returns CDR1 SNHLY and CDR2 FYNNEI. The CDR3 runs to 12 residues.

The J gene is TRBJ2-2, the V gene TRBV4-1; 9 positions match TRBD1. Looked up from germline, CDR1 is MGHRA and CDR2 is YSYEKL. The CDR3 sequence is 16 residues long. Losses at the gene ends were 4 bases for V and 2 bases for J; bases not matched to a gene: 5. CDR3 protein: CASSPGDRVNTGELFF. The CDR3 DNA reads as TGCGCCAGCAGCCCAGGGGACAGGGTAAACACCGGGGAGCTGTTTTTT.

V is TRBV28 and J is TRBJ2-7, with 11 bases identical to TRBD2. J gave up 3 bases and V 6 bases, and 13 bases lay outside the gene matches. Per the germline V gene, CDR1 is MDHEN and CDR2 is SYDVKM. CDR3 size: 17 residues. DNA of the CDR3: TGTGCCAGCAGCCGGCCAGGGAGTGGGACTAGCGGCTACGAGCAGTACTTC. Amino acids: CASSRPGSGTSGYEQYF.

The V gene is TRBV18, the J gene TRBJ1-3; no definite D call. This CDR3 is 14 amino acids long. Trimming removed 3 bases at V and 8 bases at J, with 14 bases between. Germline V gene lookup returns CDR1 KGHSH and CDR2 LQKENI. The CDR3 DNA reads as TGTGCCAGCTCACCCTACCAATCCGTCGACACCATATATTTT. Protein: CASSPYQSVDTIYF.

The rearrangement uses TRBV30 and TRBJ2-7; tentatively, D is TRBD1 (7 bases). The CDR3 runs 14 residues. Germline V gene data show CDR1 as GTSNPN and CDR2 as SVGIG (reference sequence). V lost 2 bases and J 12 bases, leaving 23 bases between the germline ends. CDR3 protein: CAWSSGGRGVRRYF. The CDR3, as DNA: TGTGCCTGGAGTTCTGGGGGCAGGGGGGTACGTAGGTACTTC.

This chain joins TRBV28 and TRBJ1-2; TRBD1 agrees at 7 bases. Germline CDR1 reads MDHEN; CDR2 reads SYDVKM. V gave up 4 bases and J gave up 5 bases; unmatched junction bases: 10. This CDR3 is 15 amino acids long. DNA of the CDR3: TGTGCCAGCAGTTCTATGGACAGGTTTATGTATGGCTACACCTTC. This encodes CASSSMDRFMYGYTF.

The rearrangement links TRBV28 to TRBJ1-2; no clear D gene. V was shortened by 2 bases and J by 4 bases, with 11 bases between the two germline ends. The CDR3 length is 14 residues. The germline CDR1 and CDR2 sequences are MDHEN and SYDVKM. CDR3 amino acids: CASSLGPSGYGYTF. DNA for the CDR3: TGTGCCAGCAGTTTAGGACCTTCCGGCTATGGCTACACCTTC.

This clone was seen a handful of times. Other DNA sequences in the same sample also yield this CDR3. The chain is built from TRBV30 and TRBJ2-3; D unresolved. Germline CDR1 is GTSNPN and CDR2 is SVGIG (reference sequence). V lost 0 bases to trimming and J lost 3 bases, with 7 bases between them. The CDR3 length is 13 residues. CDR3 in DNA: TGTGCCTGGAGTGTAAGCCGAACAGATACGCAGTATTTT. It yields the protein CAWSVSRTDTQYF.

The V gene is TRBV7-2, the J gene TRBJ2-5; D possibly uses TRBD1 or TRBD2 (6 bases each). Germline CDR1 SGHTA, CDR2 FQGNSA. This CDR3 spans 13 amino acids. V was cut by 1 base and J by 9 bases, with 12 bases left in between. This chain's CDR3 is CASSLGGAEAQYF. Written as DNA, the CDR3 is TGTGCCAGCAGCTTAGGGGGGGCGGAGGCCCAGTACTTC.

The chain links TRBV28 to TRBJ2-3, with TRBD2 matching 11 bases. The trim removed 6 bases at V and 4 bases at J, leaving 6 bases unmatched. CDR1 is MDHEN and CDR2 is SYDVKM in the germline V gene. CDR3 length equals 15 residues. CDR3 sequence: CASSLLAGVPDTQYF. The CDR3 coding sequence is TGTGCCAGCAGCTTACTAGCGGGGGTTCCAGATACGCAGTATTTT.

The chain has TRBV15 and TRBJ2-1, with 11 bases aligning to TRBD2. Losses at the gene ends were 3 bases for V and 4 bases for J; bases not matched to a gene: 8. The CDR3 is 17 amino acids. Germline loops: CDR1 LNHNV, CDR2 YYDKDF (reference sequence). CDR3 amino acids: CATSSPQGLAAYNEQFF. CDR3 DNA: TGTGCCACCAGCAGTCCCCAGGGACTAGCGGCTTACAATGAGCAGTTCTTC.

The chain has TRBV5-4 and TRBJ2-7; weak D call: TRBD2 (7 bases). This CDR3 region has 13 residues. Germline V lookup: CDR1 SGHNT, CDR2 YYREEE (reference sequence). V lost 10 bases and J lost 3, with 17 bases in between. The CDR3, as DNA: TGTGCCTCCGCCCGGGGGGCGGGCTACGAGCAGTACTTC. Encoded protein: CASARGAGYEQYF.

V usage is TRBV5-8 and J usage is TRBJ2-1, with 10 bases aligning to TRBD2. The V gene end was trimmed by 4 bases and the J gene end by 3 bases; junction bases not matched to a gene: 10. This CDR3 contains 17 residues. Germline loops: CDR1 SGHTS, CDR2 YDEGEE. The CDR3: CASSPLGTSVYYNEQFF. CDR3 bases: TGTGCCAGCAGCCCCTTGGGGACTAGCGTATACTACAATGAGCAGTTCTTC.

The CDR3 nucleotides are TGTGCCAGCAGTTACTCCCGGGAGAACGAGCAGTACTTC. This translates into CASSYSRENEQYF. The chain recombines TRBV6-6 with TRBJ2-7; tentatively, D is TRBD2 (6 bases). The CDR3 covers 13 residues. Germline CDR1 reads MNHNY; CDR2 reads SVGAGI (reference sequence). Trimming left V 0 bases short and J 5 bases short, with 8 bases between.

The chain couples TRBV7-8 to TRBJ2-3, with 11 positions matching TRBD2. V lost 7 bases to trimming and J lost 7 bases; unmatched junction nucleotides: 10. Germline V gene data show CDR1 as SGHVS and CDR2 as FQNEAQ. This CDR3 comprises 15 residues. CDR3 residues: CASNHIAGGPNTQYF. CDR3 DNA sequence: TGTGCCAGCAACCACATAGCGGGGGGGCCCAATACGCAGTATTTT.

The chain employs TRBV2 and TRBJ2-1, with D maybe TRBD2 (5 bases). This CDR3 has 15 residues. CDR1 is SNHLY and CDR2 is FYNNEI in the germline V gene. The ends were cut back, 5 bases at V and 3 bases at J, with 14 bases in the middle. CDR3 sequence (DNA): TGTGCCAGCAGTCCCCTAGCCCTACTCTACAATGAGCAGTTCTTC. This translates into CASSPLALLYNEQFF.

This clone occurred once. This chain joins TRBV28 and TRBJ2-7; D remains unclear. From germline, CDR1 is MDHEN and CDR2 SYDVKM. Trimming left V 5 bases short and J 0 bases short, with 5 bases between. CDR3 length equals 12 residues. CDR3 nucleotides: TGTGCCAGCAGTCAGCGCTCCTACGAGCAGTACTTC. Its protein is CASSQRSYEQYF.

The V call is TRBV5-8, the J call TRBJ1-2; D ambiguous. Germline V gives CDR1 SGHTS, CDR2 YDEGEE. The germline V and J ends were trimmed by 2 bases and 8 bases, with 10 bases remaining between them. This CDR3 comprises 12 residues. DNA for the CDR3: TGTGCCAGCAGCTTTACTTTTCGCGGCTACACCTTC. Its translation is CASSFTFRGYTF.

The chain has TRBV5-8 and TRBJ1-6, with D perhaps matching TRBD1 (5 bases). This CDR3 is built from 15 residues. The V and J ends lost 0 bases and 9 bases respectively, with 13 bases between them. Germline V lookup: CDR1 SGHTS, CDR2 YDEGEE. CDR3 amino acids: CASSLGAGWSSPLHF. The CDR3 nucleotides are TGTGCCAGCAGCTTGGGGGCAGGGTGGAGTTCACCCCTCCACTTT.

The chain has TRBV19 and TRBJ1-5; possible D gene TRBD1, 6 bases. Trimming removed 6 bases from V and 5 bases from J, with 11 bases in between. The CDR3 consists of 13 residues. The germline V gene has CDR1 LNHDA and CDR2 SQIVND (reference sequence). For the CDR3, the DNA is TGTGCCAGTAGCCCGGGACATTATCAGCCCCAGCATTTT. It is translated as CASSPGHYQPQHF.

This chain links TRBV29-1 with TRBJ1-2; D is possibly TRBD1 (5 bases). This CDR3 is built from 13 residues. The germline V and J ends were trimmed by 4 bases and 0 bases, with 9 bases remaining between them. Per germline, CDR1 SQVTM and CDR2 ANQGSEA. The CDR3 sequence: CSVARGANYGYTF. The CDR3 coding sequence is TGCAGCGTTGCTAGGGGAGCTAACTATGGCTACACCTTC.

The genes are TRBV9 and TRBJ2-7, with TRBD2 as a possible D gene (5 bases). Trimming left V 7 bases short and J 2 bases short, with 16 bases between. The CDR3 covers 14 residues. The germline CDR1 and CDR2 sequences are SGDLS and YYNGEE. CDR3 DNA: TGTGCCAGCGGTAGCGAAAGCCCACCCTACGAGCAGTACTTC. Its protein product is CASGSESPPYEQYF.

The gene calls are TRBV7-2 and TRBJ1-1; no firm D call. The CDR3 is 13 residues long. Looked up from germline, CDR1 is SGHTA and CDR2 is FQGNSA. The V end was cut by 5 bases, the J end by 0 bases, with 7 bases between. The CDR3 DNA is TGTGCCAGCAGCCCCCTCATGAACACTGAAGCTTTCTTT. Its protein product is CASSPLMNTEAFF.

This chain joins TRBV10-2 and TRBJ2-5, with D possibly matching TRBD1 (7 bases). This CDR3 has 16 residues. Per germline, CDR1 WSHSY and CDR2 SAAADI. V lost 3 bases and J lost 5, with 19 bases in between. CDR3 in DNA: TGCGCCAGCAGTGATTTCGGGGGCCCCAGGGGGGAGACCCAGTACTTC. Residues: CASSDFGGPRGETQYF.

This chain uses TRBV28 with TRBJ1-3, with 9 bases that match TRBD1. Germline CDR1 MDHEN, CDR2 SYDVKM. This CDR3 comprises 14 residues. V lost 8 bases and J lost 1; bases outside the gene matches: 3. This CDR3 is CASEGQGSGNTIYF. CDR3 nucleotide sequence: TGTGCCAGCGAGGGACAGGGATCTGGAAACACCATATATTTT.

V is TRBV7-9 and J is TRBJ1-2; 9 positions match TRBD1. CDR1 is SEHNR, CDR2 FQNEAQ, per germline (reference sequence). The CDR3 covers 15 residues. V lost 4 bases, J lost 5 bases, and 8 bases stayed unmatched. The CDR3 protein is CASSSENRGRYGYTF. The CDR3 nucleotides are TGTGCCAGCAGCTCTGAAAACAGGGGGCGGTATGGCTACACCTTC.

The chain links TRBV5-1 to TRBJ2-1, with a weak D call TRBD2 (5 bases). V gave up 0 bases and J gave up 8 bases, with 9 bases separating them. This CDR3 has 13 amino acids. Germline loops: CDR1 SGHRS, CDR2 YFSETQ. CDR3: CASSLALDDEQFF. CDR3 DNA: TGCGCCAGCAGCTTGGCACTAGACGATGAGCAGTTCTTC.

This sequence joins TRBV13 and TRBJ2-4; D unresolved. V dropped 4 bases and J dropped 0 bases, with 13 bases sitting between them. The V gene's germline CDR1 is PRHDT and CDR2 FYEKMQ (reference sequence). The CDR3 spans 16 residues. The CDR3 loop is CASSSFRRLAKNIQYF. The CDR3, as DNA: TGTGCCAGCAGCTCTTTCAGACGCCTAGCCAAAAACATTCAGTACTTC.